The 14 T cell receptor beta chains below all came from one sample that was sequenced in a study of T cell responses to AZD1222 COVID-19 vaccine. The repertoire was sequenced with immunoSEQ multiplex PCR; TCRdb's copy has only in-frame clones and lacks some. The sample contains some 150,000 clones, less than 95% of which appear only once. The sample consisted of peripheral blood, taken on day 0 of AZD1222 vaccination. These receptor sequences come from an adult in good health.

The chain couples TRBV11-2 to TRBJ2-7; 8 bases are a match to TRBD1. Germline V lookup: CDR1 SGHAT, CDR2 FQNNGV. This CDR3 is 13 amino acids long. Trimming cost V 5 bases and J 3 bases; bases outside gene matches: 3. Here the CDR3 reads CASSAGTGYEQYV. The CDR3 coding sequence is TGTGCCAGCAGCGCCGGGACAGGCTACGAGCAGTACGTC.

The chain recombines TRBV5-1 with TRBJ1-5; D may be TRBD1 (5 bases). Germline V gene sequence: CDR1 SGHRS, CDR2 YFSETQ. The CDR3 sequence is 13 residues long. V was shortened by 5 bases and J by 8 bases, with 14 bases between the two germline ends. CDR3 bases: TGCGCCAGCAGATGGGGCAAGGGAAAGCCCCAGCATTTT. This translates into CASRWGKGKPQHF. Full variable domain (outside the CDR3, taken from reference TRBV5-1 and TRBJ1-5): KAGVTQTPRYLIKTRGQQVTLSCSPISGHRSVSWYQQTPGQGLQFLFEYFSETQRNKGNFPGRFSGRQFSNSRSEMNVSTLELGDSALYLCASRWGKGKPQHFGDGTRLSIL.

The J gene is TRBJ2-4, the V gene TRBV6-5; no definite D call. Germline V gives CDR1 MNHEY, CDR2 SVGAGI. With 10 bases removed from V and 5 bases from J, the gap between germline ends came to 9 bases. The length of the CDR3 is 11 residues. CDR3 region: CATNYQNIQYF. CDR3 nucleotide sequence: TGTGCCACTAACTACCAAAACATTCAGTACTTC.

The CDR3 nucleotides read TGTGCCAGCAGTTACTTAAAATACAGGGATGAAAAACTGTTTTTT. Translation: CASSYLKYRDEKLFF. This chain connects TRBV6-5 to TRBJ1-4, with D maybe TRBD1 (6 bases). CDR3 size: 15 residues. The germline V gene has CDR1 MNHEY and CDR2 SVGAGI. Trimming took 1 base from V and 6 from J, leaving 12 bases between them.

The count of this clone is one. V gene TRBV2 combines with J gene TRBJ1-5; possible D gene TRBD1, 6 bases. The CDR3 has 14 residues. The V gene's germline CDR1 is SNHLY and CDR2 FYNNEI. V lost 4 bases to trimming and J lost 6 bases, with 13 bases between them. The CDR3 here is CASSASGARQPQHF. The CDR3 DNA follows: TGTGCCAGCAGTGCATCAGGGGCGCGTCAGCCCCAGCATTTT.

The rearrangement joins TRBV25-1 to TRBJ2-3; D may be TRBD1 (6 bases). The CDR3 consists of 13 residues. The germline CDR1 and CDR2 sequences are MGHDK and SYGVNS. V was pared by 4 bases and J by 3 bases, with 8 bases between. The CDR3 DNA sequence: TGTGCCAGCAGTGTCCAGGGGACAGATACGCAGTATTTT. Translation gives CASSVQGTDTQYF.

This clone is a singleton in its sample. The chain recombines TRBV9 with TRBJ2-2; TRBD2 might be the D (5 bases). Germline V gene lookup returns CDR1 SGDLS and CDR2 YYNGEE. V was clipped by 0 bases and J by 1 base, with 7 bases between them. The CDR3 runs 15 residues. CDR3 loop: CASSVDAGNTGELFF. The CDR3 DNA reads as TGTGCCAGCAGCGTAGATGCGGGGAACACCGGGGAGCTGTTTTTT.

V and J are TRBV5-6 and TRBJ2-2, with a tentative D call TRBD2 (6 bases). V dropped 0 bases and J dropped 2 bases, with 8 bases sitting between them. The CDR3 consists of 15 residues. Per the germline V gene, CDR1 is SGHDT and CDR2 is YYEEEE. The CDR3 here is CASSLGTTNTGELFF. CDR3 sequence (DNA): TGTGCCAGCAGCTTGGGGACTACTAACACCGGGGAGCTGTTTTTT.

This clone was detected only once. This chain uses TRBV6-2 or TRBV6-3 with TRBJ2-4, with 13 bases matching TRBD2. This CDR3 has 14 amino acids. The junction had 5 bases not matched to a gene; V was cut back by 4 bases and J by 11 bases. Germline V gene data show CDR1 as MNHEY and CDR2 as SVGEGT. CDR3 DNA: TGTGCCAGCAGTTGGACTAGCGGGAGTATCGTTCAGTACTTC. Its translation: CASSWTSGSIVQYF.

The chain carries TRBV19 and TRBJ1-5, with D tentatively TRBD1 (5 bases). The CDR3 has 13 amino acids. V dropped 2 bases and J dropped 7 bases, with 9 bases sitting between them. Germline V CDR1 and CDR2: LNHDA, SQIVND (reference sequence). CDR3 nucleotides: TGTGCCAGTAGTATACAGGGAGGCCAGCCCCAGCATTTT. This translates into CASSIQGGQPQHF.

The chain uses TRBV18 and TRBJ2-2, with TRBD2 matching over 7 bases. Germline CDR1 and CDR2: KGHSH and LQKENI. The ends lost 2 bases at V and 4 bases at J; junction bases unmatched: 16. The CDR3 consists of 19 residues. Here the CDR3 reads CASSPSLAAIVRSTGELFF. DNA for the CDR3: TGTGCCAGCTCACCATCCCTAGCGGCAATCGTCCGGAGCACCGGGGAGCTGTTTTTT.

This clone appeared a single time. This specimen includes other DNA sequences encoding the same CDR3. V usage is TRBV18 and J usage is TRBJ1-4; D is unclear. Germline V gene sequence: CDR1 KGHSH, CDR2 LQKENI. Trimming shortened V by 3 bases and J by 3 bases, and 5 bases separated the two germline ends. The CDR3 has 13 amino acids. The CDR3 loop is CASSPQSNEKLFF. CDR3 bases: TGTGCCAGCTCACCCCAGTCTAATGAAAAACTGTTTTTT.

The rearrangement links TRBV7-9 to TRBJ1-2; the D is unclear. The CDR3 spans 14 residues. Per germline, CDR1 SEHNR and CDR2 FQNEAQ (reference sequence). V was pared by 1 base and J by 0 bases, with 6 bases between. CDR3 bases: TGTGCCAGCAGCTTAGGCAGGACTAACTATGGCTACACCTTC. Translation gives CASSLGRTNYGYTF.

The chain employs TRBV4-2 and TRBJ1-4; D is unresolved. Germline V gene data show CDR1 as LGHNA and CDR2 as YNFKEQ. V dropped 0 bases and J dropped 3 bases, with 17 bases sitting between them. This CDR3 contains 18 residues. The CDR3 loop reads CASSQEWGRRQANEKLFF. The CDR3 DNA reads as TGTGCCAGCAGCCAAGAATGGGGTCGGAGGCAAGCTAATGAAAAACTGTTTTTT.